The 32 T cell receptor beta chains listed next were all sequenced from one sample in a study of blood T cell repertoires in COVID-19. Method: immunoSEQ multiplex PCR; TCRdb's copy keeps in-frame clones and lacks some. This table holds under 80,000 clones, approximately 87% found once. The sequenced material came from peripheral blood. These receptor sequences come from a man older than 75 in a cohort sampled during active COVID-19.

V is TRBV19 and J is TRBJ1-2, with 8 bases lining up with TRBD1. Germline loops: CDR1 LNHDA, CDR2 SQIVND (reference sequence). The CDR3 is 13 residues long. V lost 6 bases and J lost 5; bases outside the gene matches: 5. The CDR3 here is CASSLGQAYGYTF. CDR3 nucleotides: TGTGCCAGTAGCCTGGGACAGGCTTATGGCTACACCTTC.

V usage is TRBV6-1 and J usage is TRBJ1-2, with 9 bases aligning to TRBD1. Germline V gives CDR1 MNHNS, CDR2 SASEGT. The V and J ends lost 1 base and 4 bases, in that order; junction bases with no gene match: 4. CDR3 length: 15 amino acids. The CDR3 DNA reads TGTGCCAGCAGTGAAGTCGGGACAGGGCTCTATGGCTACACCTTC. Translating it yields CASSEVGTGLYGYTF.

The gene calls are TRBV6-2 or TRBV6-3 and TRBJ2-3, with a weak D call TRBD1 (6 bases). Germline loops: CDR1 MNHEY, CDR2 SVGEGT. The V and J ends lost 5 bases and 2 bases respectively, with 14 bases between them. The CDR3 spans 15 residues. This CDR3 is CASSPGQTPTDTQYF. The DNA for the CDR3 is TGTGCCAGCAGTCCGGGACAAACACCCACAGATACGCAGTATTTT.

The chain couples TRBV6-2 or TRBV6-3 to TRBJ1-5; the match to TRBD1 covers 11 bases. The V segment lost 2 bases and the J segment 1 base; nucleotides outside the gene matches: 7. Per germline, CDR1 MNHEY and CDR2 SVGEGT. The CDR3 loop spans 18 amino acids. The DNA of the CDR3 is TGTGCCAGCAGTTACGGGACAGGGGGTCTTTGGAGCAATCAGCCCCAGCATTTT. This encodes CASSYGTGGLWSNQPQHF.

This chain links TRBV29-1 with TRBJ1-1; weak D call: TRBD1 (6 bases). This CDR3 contains 12 residues. Germline lookup yields CDR1 SQVTM and CDR2 ANQGSEA. The V gene lost 7 bases and the J gene lost 2 bases, with 11 bases spanning the gap. As DNA, the CDR3 is TGCAGCGGTGGACAGTTTAACACTGAAGCTTTCTTT. Translation gives CSGGQFNTEAFF.

The chain recombines TRBV19 with TRBJ2-1; 12 bases align to TRBD2. The CDR3 covers 17 residues. Losses at the gene ends were 7 bases for V and 0 bases for J; bases not matched to a gene: 7. The V gene's germline CDR1 is LNHDA and CDR2 SQIVND (reference sequence). The CDR3, as DNA: TGTGCCAGTAAACGGCTAGCGGGGGGGAGCTCCTACAATGAGCAGTTCTTC. Protein: CASKRLAGGSSYNEQFF. The whole variable domain, filled in from reference TRBV19 and TRBJ2-1, reads DGGITQSPKYLFRKEGQNVTLSCEQNLNHDAMYWYRQDPGQGLRLIYYSQIVNDFQKGDIAEGYSVSREKKESFPLTVTSAQKNPTAFYLCASKRLAGGSSYNEQFFGPGTRLTVL.

V gene TRBV4-2 combines with J gene TRBJ2-2; D is perhaps TRBD2 (5 bases). CDR1 and CDR2 from the germline V gene are LGHNA and YNFKEQ. This CDR3 spans 17 amino acids. V was pared by 0 bases and J by 0 bases, with 11 bases between. CDR3 residues: CASSQDLRAANTGELFF. The CDR3 DNA follows: TGTGCCAGCAGCCAAGATCTACGAGCGGCGAACACCGGGGAGCTGTTTTTT.

CDR3 DNA: TGTGCCAGCAATCAGGGTCGAGAAAAACTGTTTTTT. Translated: CASNQGREKLFF. The J gene is TRBJ1-4, the V gene TRBV6-5; TRBD1 might be the D (5 bases). V gave up 7 bases and J gave up 8 bases, with 11 bases separating them. Germline V gene data show CDR1 as MNHEY and CDR2 as SVGAGI. CDR3 length equals 12 residues.

This rearrangement joins TRBV18 to TRBJ1-3; a weak D match, TRBD1 (6 bases). The CDR3 extends over 14 amino acids. CDR1 is KGHSH, CDR2 LQKENI, per germline. V was pared by 3 bases and J by 4 bases, with 10 bases between. CDR3 DNA sequence: TGTGCCAGCTCACCTTCAGGGGTCGGAAACACCATATATTTT. Translating gives CASSPSGVGNTIYF. Full variable domain (outside the CDR3, taken from reference TRBV18 and TRBJ1-3): NAGVMQNPRHLVRRRGQEARLRCSPMKGHSHVYWYRQLPEEGLKFMVYLQKENIIDESGMPKERFSAEFPKEGPSILRIQQVVRGDSAAYFCASSPSGVGNTIYFGEGSWLTVV.

The V and J genes are TRBV9 and TRBJ1-3; D may be TRBD1 (5 bases). The CDR3 length is 15 residues. Germline-derived CDR1 and CDR2 are SGDLS and YYNGEE. Between the trimmed V and J ends, which lost 0 bases and 0 bases, there was a span of 7 bases. The DNA for the CDR3 is TGTGCCAGCAGCGTAGTGGGGGGCTCTGGAAACACCATATATTTT. Translated: CASSVVGGSGNTIYF.

This clone appeared a single time. This sequence joins TRBV5-5 and TRBJ2-7, with 10 bases that match TRBD2. J gave up 6 bases and V 4 bases, and 13 bases lay outside the gene matches. Germline V CDR1 and CDR2: SGHKS, YYEKEE (reference sequence). The CDR3 length is 16 residues. CDR3 nucleotide sequence: TGTGCCAGCAGCCCATCCGGGACTAGCGCGGGAGGCGAGCAGTACTTC. Its translation is CASSPSGTSAGGEQYF.

The V and J genes are TRBV27 and TRBJ1-4; TRBD1 might be the D (5 bases). The germline V gene encodes CDR1 MNHEY and CDR2 SMNVEV (reference sequence). Trimming removed 3 bases at V and 8 bases at J, with 13 bases between. The CDR3 covers 14 residues. CDR3 coding DNA: TGTGCCAGCAGTTTTACAGGTTTCCAGGAAAAACTGTTTTTT. Its protein product is CASSFTGFQEKLFF. Full variable domain (remainder filled in from reference TRBV27 and TRBJ1-4): EAQVTQNPRYLITVTGKKLTVTCSQNMNHEYMSWYRQDPGLGLRQIYYSMNVEVTDKGDVPEGYKVSRKEKRNFPLILESPSPNQTSLYFCASSFTGFQEKLFFGSGTQLSVL.

The rearrangement uses TRBV2 and TRBJ1-4; TRBD1 is a possible D gene (6 bases). V was shortened by 5 bases and J by 8 bases, with 12 bases between the two germline ends. Germline V lookup: CDR1 SNHLY, CDR2 FYNNEI. The CDR3 is made up of 13 amino acids. Here the CDR3 reads CASSLQGGEKLFF. The CDR3 DNA follows: TGTGCCAGCAGTTTACAGGGCGGGGAAAAACTGTTTTTT.

The V gene is TRBV6-5, the J gene TRBJ1-5, with D maybe TRBD1 (6 bases). Deletions cut 5 bases from V and 3 bases from J, with 11 bases between. The CDR3 length is 14 residues. CDR1 and CDR2 (germline): MNHEY, SVGAGI. DNA for the CDR3: TGTGCCAGCAGTATTGACAGGAACAATCAGCCCCAGCATTTT. It yields the protein CASSIDRNNQPQHF.

The chain is built from TRBV6-5 and TRBJ1-2, with D unresolved. The germline V and J ends were trimmed by 7 bases and 2 bases, with 14 bases remaining between them. Germline assignment: CDR1 MNHEY and CDR2 SVGAGI. CDR3 length: 14 residues. The CDR3 sequence: CASTSREGNYGYTF. The DNA for the CDR3 is TGTGCCAGCACCTCAAGGGAGGGAAACTATGGCTACACCTTC.

The chain has TRBV6-4 and TRBJ2-3; 9 positions agree with TRBD2. In germline, CDR1 is MRHNA, CDR2 SNTAGT. Trimming removed 10 bases from V and 6 bases from J; junction bases left unmatched: 17. This CDR3 is built from 16 residues. CDR3 coding DNA: TGTGCCACCCTAATAGCGGGGGACCTCGCGCAGGATACGCAGTATTTT. Protein product: CATLIAGDLAQDTQYF.

The gene calls are TRBV15 and TRBJ2-1, with D unclear. The CDR3 extends over 11 amino acids. Trimming pared 5 bases from V and 7 bases from J, leaving 6 bases between. CDR1 and CDR2 from the germline V gene are LNHNV and YYDKDF (reference sequence). CDR3 amino acids: CATSVLNEQFF. CDR3 nucleotides: TGTGCCACCAGCGTCTTGAATGAGCAGTTCTTC.

V and J are TRBV6-2 or TRBV6-3 and TRBJ2-5; a weak D match, TRBD2 (6 bases). Between the trimmed V and J ends, which lost 3 bases and 4 bases, there was a span of 21 bases. The CDR3 has 17 amino acids. Germline CDR1 is MNHEY and CDR2 is SVGEGT. CDR3 loop: CASSYEVRRVAGETQYF. CDR3 in DNA: TGTGCCAGCAGTTATGAAGTCCGGAGGGTAGCTGGAGAGACCCAGTACTTC.

This rearrangement joins TRBV4-2 to TRBJ1-2, with unresolved D. Trimming cost V 0 bases and J 4 bases, with 12 bases left between them. The CDR3 covers 15 residues. Germline values: CDR1 LGHNA, CDR2 YNFKEQ. The CDR3 DNA sequence: TGTGCCAGCAGCCAAGAGGTAGAGAGTTCCTATGGCTACACCTTC. This gives the protein CASSQEVESSYGYTF.

The V gene is TRBV7-9, the J gene TRBJ2-3; 7 nucleotides align to TRBD2. This CDR3 spans 15 amino acids. The germline V gene encodes CDR1 SEHNR and CDR2 FQNEAQ (reference sequence). V lost 5 bases and J lost 3; bases outside the gene matches: 8. The CDR3 sequence is CASSPVGGETDTQYF. In DNA, the CDR3 is TGTGCCAGCAGCCCCGTGGGGGGGGAAACAGATACGCAGTATTTT.

This clone was counted a few times. The chain recombines TRBV12-3 or TRBV12-4 with TRBJ2-7; weak D call: TRBD1 (5 bases). Between the trimmed V and J ends, which lost 5 bases and 5 bases, there was a span of 13 bases. The CDR3 has 13 residues. CDR3: CASSPSRDNEQYF. The CDR3, as DNA: TGTGCCAGCAGTCCGTCCAGGGATAACGAGCAGTACTTC.

This sequence joins TRBV6-1 and TRBJ2-3; D is unclear. The CDR3 totals 15 residues. Germline assignment: CDR1 MNHNS and CDR2 SASEGT. V shed 1 base and J shed 2 bases, with 10 bases lying between them. The CDR3 loop reads CASSEGWQATDTQYF. The CDR3 coding sequence is TGTGCCAGCAGTGAAGGATGGCAGGCCACAGATACGCAGTATTTT.

The chain carries TRBV23-1 and TRBJ1-5; 8 bases map to TRBD1. TRBV23-1 carries the ORF label, with uncertain function. V shed 0 bases, J shed 4 bases, and the junction held 5 bases outside the gene matches. The length of the CDR3 is 16 residues. CDR3 DNA sequence: TGCGCCAGCAGTCAATCACCCGGACAGGGTAATCAGCCCCAGCATTTT. As protein: CASSQSPGQGNQPQHF.

This clone was found a few times. V usage is TRBV5-8 and J usage is TRBJ2-2; possibly TRBD2 for D (5 bases). The V gene lost 1 base and the J gene lost 5 bases, with 12 bases spanning the gap. The CDR3 totals 15 residues. CDR1 is SGHTS, CDR2 YDEGEE, per germline. The CDR3 DNA sequence: TGTGCCAGCAGCTTGTTCGGGAACGGGACCGGGGAGCTGTTTTTT. Encoded protein: CASSLFGNGTGELFF. The whole variable domain, filled in from reference TRBV5-8 and TRBJ2-2, reads EAGVTQSPTHLIKTRGQQATLRCSPISGHTSVYWYQQALGLGLQFLLWYDEGEERNRGNFPPRFSGRQFPNYSSELNVNALELEDSALYLCASSLFGNGTGELFFGEGSRLTVL.

V is TRBV3-1 (or the pseudogene TRBV3-2) and J is TRBJ2-7; tentative D call: TRBD2 (6 bases). Deletions cut 4 bases from V and 2 bases from J, with 9 bases between. This CDR3 has 13 residues. Looked up from germline, CDR1 is LGHDT and CDR2 is YNNKEL (reference sequence). This CDR3 is CASSRGVAYEQYF. The CDR3 bases are TGTGCCAGCAGCCGGGGGGTCGCCTACGAGCAGTACTTC.

This rearrangement joins TRBV10-3 to TRBJ2-1; D remains unclear. Per germline, CDR1 ENHRY and CDR2 SYGVKD. CDR3 length: 16 amino acids. V was pared by 4 bases and J by 3 bases, with 16 bases between. The CDR3 protein is CAISVAAPELYNEQFF. DNA of the CDR3: TGTGCCATCAGTGTGGCGGCTCCGGAGCTCTACAATGAGCAGTTCTTC.

V is TRBV5-1 and J is TRBJ2-1; a weak D match, TRBD2 (6 bases). Germline V CDR1 and CDR2: SGHRS, YFSETQ. The V end lost 3 bases, the J end lost 1 base, and 11 bases lay between the germline ends. The CDR3 is made up of 15 amino acids. The CDR3 DNA reads TGCGCCAGCAGCTCAGCGGGCGGATCCTACAATGAGCAGTTCTTC. Protein: CASSSAGGSYNEQFF.

V is TRBV7-2 and J is TRBJ2-5; 7 nucleotides agree with TRBD1. V dropped 5 bases and J dropped 13; count of bases not matched to a gene: 7. Germline V gene data show CDR1 as SGHTA and CDR2 as FQGNSA. CDR3 size: 11 residues. CDR3 DNA: TGTGCCAGCAGCGCCGACAGGGATCCGTACTTC. This sequence encodes CASSADRDPYF.

This clone was seen a few times. CDR3 bases: TGTGCCAGCAGATCGACAGGGGTGAACGAGCAGTACTTC. Translation gives CASRSTGVNEQYF. The rearrangement links TRBV7-9 to TRBJ2-7, with 8 bases aligning to TRBD1. The germline gives CDR1 SEHNR, CDR2 FQNEAQ (reference sequence). The CDR3 has 13 amino acids. V lost 6 bases, J lost 5 bases, and 6 bases stayed unmatched.

This chain joins TRBV7-9 and TRBJ1-4; D is unclear. The ends were cut back, 2 bases at V and 0 bases at J, with 7 bases in the middle. Per the germline V gene, CDR1 is SEHNR and CDR2 is FQNEAQ (reference sequence). CDR3 length equals 15 residues. DNA for the CDR3: TGTGCCAGCAGCTTACTCAGGCCAACTAATGAAAAACTGTTTTTT. It specifies CASSLLRPTNEKLFF.

The chain is built from TRBV6-5 and TRBJ2-1; 8 bases are shared with TRBD1. V shed 2 bases and J 5 bases; nucleotides not matched to a gene: 8. CDR1 and CDR2 from the germline V gene are MNHEY and SVGAGI. The CDR3 sequence is 16 residues long. The CDR3 reads CASSYLPGTGDNEQFF. The CDR3 nucleotides read TGTGCCAGCAGTTACCTACCCGGGACAGGAGACAATGAGCAGTTCTTC.

This sequence joins TRBV10-3 and TRBJ1-1, with TRBD1 as a possible D gene (5 bases). Trimming pared 3 bases from V and 5 bases from J, leaving 19 bases between. This CDR3 has 16 residues. Germline V lookup: CDR1 ENHRY, CDR2 SYGVKD. CDR3 coding DNA: TGTGCCATCAGTGACCTCCAACGGCAGGGTCGAACTGAAGCTTTCTTT. Protein product: CAISDLQRQGRTEAFF.